The 18 T cell receptor beta chains given below trace back to one sample, sequenced in a study of T cell responses to AZD1222 COVID-19 vaccine (dated by TCRdb to 2020 to 2023). The sample's time point label, in plain terms: baseline before first vaccination. The method behind the library was the immunoSEQ multiplex PCR assay. TCRdb stores this immuneACCESS table with in-frame sequences only. Part of the clones is absent; in the studies checked, under half of the shortfall reflects unresolved V genes, and no reason is known for the rest. This sample is represented by roughly 140,000 clones; 90% of them were singletons. Around 3.6% of the sample comes from the top ten. The starting material was peripheral blood, obtained on day 0 of AZD1222 vaccination. Receptors were obtained from an adult in good health.

This chain joins TRBV6-1 and TRBJ2-7; possibly TRBD1 for D (6 bases). Germline CDR1 is MNHNS and CDR2 is SASEGT. CDR3 length: 12 residues. V lost 1 base to trimming and J lost 5 bases, with 6 bases between them. CDR3 in DNA: TGTGCCAGCAGTGAAGACAGGGACGAGCAGTACTTC. Its translation: CASSEDRDEQYF.

The rearrangement uses TRBV28 and TRBJ2-7; TRBD2 matches at 8 bases. Per germline, CDR1 MDHEN and CDR2 SYDVKM. The V and J ends lost 3 bases and 3 bases, in that order; junction bases with no gene match: 7. The CDR3 length is 15 residues. For the CDR3, the DNA is TGTGCCAGCAGTTTCTCCGGGAGGGTCGACTACGAGCAGTACTTC. It specifies CASSFSGRVDYEQYF.

The chain recombines TRBV9 with TRBJ1-1; D may be TRBD1 (5 bases). Per germline, CDR1 SGDLS and CDR2 YYNGEE. The CDR3 loop spans 13 amino acids. Trimming pared 7 bases from V and 4 bases from J, leaving 14 bases between. CDR3 loop: CASRPRGGTEAFF. The CDR3 DNA reads TGTGCCAGCCGACCCCGGGGGGGCACTGAAGCTTTCTTT.

The chain has TRBV13 and TRBJ1-2, with TRBD1 as a possible D gene (6 bases). The CDR3 runs 16 residues. Germline values: CDR1 PRHDT, CDR2 FYEKMQ (reference sequence). Trimming left V 0 bases short and J 4 bases short, with 15 bases between. The CDR3 DNA sequence: TGTGCCAGCAGCTTAGGTTCTGGGGGCGGGAGCTATGGCTACACCTTC. Translating gives CASSLGSGGGSYGYTF.

The chain is built from TRBV4-2 and TRBJ1-5, with 10 bases aligning to TRBD1. V was pared by 3 bases and J by 2 bases, with 16 bases of the junction left unmatched. The germline CDR1 and CDR2 sequences are LGHNA and YNFKEQ. CDR3 length: 20 amino acids. Here the CDR3 reads CASSQDQGTGDLLRNQPQHF. DNA of the CDR3: TGTGCCAGCAGCCAGGACCAAGGGACAGGGGACCTATTGCGCAATCAGCCCCAGCATTTT.

With respect to this clone: A junction boundary mismatches the germline segment, possibly from a read error. V is TRBV7-2 and J is TRBJ1-5, with 11 positions matching TRBD1. The CDR3 has 15 amino acids. Germline V gene lookup returns CDR1 SGHTA and CDR2 FQGNSA. CDR3 amino acids: CASSPDRGLNRPQHF. The CDR3 DNA reads TGTGCCAGCAGTCCGGACAGGGGGCTAAATCGGCCCCAGCATTTT.

This chain joins TRBV7-3 and TRBJ2-1; D call uncertain. Germline CDR1 reads SGHTA; CDR2 reads FQGTGA. The V end was cut by 3 bases, the J end by 5 bases, with 14 bases between. This CDR3 is 15 amino acids long. This CDR3 is CASSFNAISHNEQFF. CDR3 coding DNA: TGTGCCAGCAGCTTTAACGCCATTTCCCACAATGAGCAGTTCTTC.

The rearrangement uses TRBV4-3 and TRBJ1-2; 7 nucleotides align to TRBD1. The V segment lost 4 bases and the J segment 4 bases; nucleotides outside the gene matches: 12. This CDR3 comprises 16 residues. The germline CDR1 and CDR2 sequences are LGHNA and YSLEER. The CDR3 bases are TGCGCCAGCAGCCGAGAACCGGGACAGACATCCTATGGCTACACCTTC. Protein: CASSREPGQTSYGYTF.

The chain links TRBV6-2 or TRBV6-3 to TRBJ1-5; D gene ambiguous. The CDR3 contains 16 residues. Looked up from germline, CDR1 is MNHEY and CDR2 is SVGEGT. Trimming pared 0 bases from V and 4 bases from J, leaving 13 bases between. CDR3 DNA sequence: TGTGCCAGCAGTTACTCGACCATGGGCGGTAATCAGCCCCAGCATTTT. Translating gives CASSYSTMGGNQPQHF.

This chain connects TRBV30 to TRBJ1-5; D not certain. The CDR3 covers 13 residues. V was shortened by 1 base and J by 3 bases, with 7 bases between the two germline ends. Germline V gene lookup returns CDR1 GTSNPN and CDR2 SVGIG (reference sequence). The CDR3 DNA sequence: TGTGCCTGGAGTGCGCAGTCCAATCAGCCCCAGCATTTT. Translated: CAWSAQSNQPQHF.

The chain joins TRBV5-6 to TRBJ2-2, with 9 positions matching TRBD1. Trimming cost V 3 bases and J 7 bases; bases outside gene matches: 7. The germline gives CDR1 SGHDT, CDR2 YYEEEE. CDR3 length equals 15 residues. The CDR3 DNA is TGTGCCAGCAGCTCCGGGACAGGGTTTGTCGGGGAGCTGTTTTTT. Its translation: CASSSGTGFVGELFF. Combining the CDR3 with reference TRBV5-6 and TRBJ2-2 gives the whole variable domain DAGVTQSPTHLIKTRGQQVTLRCSPKSGHDTVSWYQQALGQGPQFIFQYYEEEERQRGNFPDRFSGHQFPNYSSELNVNALLLGDSALYLCASSSGTGFVGELFFGEGSRLTVL.

J is TRBJ2-5 and V is TRBV4-1; D remains unclear. Germline V gene lookup returns CDR1 MGHRA and CDR2 YSYEKL. This CDR3 is built from 13 residues. Trimming left V 1 base short and J 5 bases short, with 8 bases between. CDR3 sequence (DNA): TGCGCCAGCAGCCAAGTGGTATGGGAGACCCAGTACTTC. Amino acid sequence: CASSQVVWETQYF.

The V and J genes are TRBV12-3 or TRBV12-4 and TRBJ2-2, with unresolved D. Trimming pared 9 bases from V and 6 bases from J, leaving 11 bases between. This CDR3 has 12 amino acids. Here the CDR3 DNA reads TGTGCCAGTACCCAGGCTGCCGGGGAGCTGTTTTTT. Amino acids: CASTQAAGELFF.

This clone was seen once. J is TRBJ2-7 and V is TRBV27; 9 nucleotides match TRBD1. The germline V gene encodes CDR1 MNHEY and CDR2 SMNVEV (reference sequence). This CDR3 spans 12 amino acids. The trim removed 8 bases at V and 6 bases at J, leaving 5 bases unmatched. CDR3 in DNA: TGTGCCAGCGGAGCGACAGGGGGCGAGCAGTACTTC. Amino acids: CASGATGGEQYF.

V is TRBV28 and J is TRBJ2-7; D ambiguous. The CDR3 consists of 13 residues. Deletions cut 2 bases from V and 3 bases from J, with 8 bases between. Germline CDR1 is MDHEN and CDR2 is SYDVKM. The CDR3 sequence is CASSLIGLYEQYF. As DNA, the CDR3 is TGTGCCAGCAGTTTAATAGGCCTCTACGAGCAGTACTTC.

In this sample, this clone turned up a few times. This chain connects TRBV10-3 to TRBJ1-2; D call uncertain. This CDR3 is 13 amino acids long. Trimming took 3 bases from V and 2 from J, leaving 7 bases between them. The germline V gene encodes CDR1 ENHRY and CDR2 SYGVKD. The CDR3 protein is CAISDRQNYGYTF. CDR3 sequence (DNA): TGTGCCATCAGTGACAGGCAAAACTATGGCTACACCTTC.

In its sample, this clone was seen once. The chain carries TRBV5-4 and TRBJ2-1, with 13 bases fitting TRBD2. This CDR3 contains 14 residues. After removal of 5 bases from V and 7 bases from J, the junction contained 3 bases not matched to a gene. Germline CDR1 reads SGHNT; CDR2 reads YYREEE (reference sequence). The CDR3: CASRLAGGPNEQFF. In DNA form, the CDR3 reads TGTGCCAGCAGACTAGCGGGAGGGCCTAATGAGCAGTTCTTC.

The rearrangement links TRBV20-1 to TRBJ2-5, with D possibly being TRBD1 or TRBD2 (5 bases each). The length of the CDR3 is 14 residues. CDR1 is DFQATT, CDR2 SNEGSKA, per germline (reference sequence). V lost 3 bases to trimming and J lost 7 bases, with 18 bases between them. The CDR3: CSASGDGPTWTQYF. CDR3 bases: TGCAGTGCTAGTGGGGACGGCCCGACTTGGACCCAGTACTTC.